One sample yielded the 8 T cell receptor beta chains listed below, sequenced in a study of blood T cells in healthy people across ages. The use of a sample-barcoded 5' primer and a J-beta primer mix characterized a second PCR of roughly 7 to 12 cycles. TCRdb re-analysed the 5' RACE reads in MiXCR, keeping a single row per CDR3 protein. The table shows under 2 million distinct CDR3 sequences, with about 35% occurring only once. The sample comprised blood. These receptors were taken from a woman aged 30 to 39 in good health.

The gene calls are TRBV4-1 and TRBJ1-2; D gene uncertain. V was pared by 5 bases and J by 9 bases, with 22 bases between. This CDR3 spans 15 amino acids. The V gene's germline CDR1 is MGHRA and CDR2 YSYEKL. In DNA form, the CDR3 reads TGCGCCAGCAGCGCCCCGGGCCTCTTTTCAGGTAGCTACACCTTC. The encoded protein is CASSAPGLFSGSYTF.

This clonotype occurred a few times. The J gene is TRBJ2-7, the V gene TRBV20-1; no firm D call. The germline V gene encodes CDR1 DFQATT and CDR2 SNEGSKA (reference sequence). Between the trimmed V and J ends, which lost 6 bases and 3 bases, there was a span of 18 bases. This CDR3 spans 14 amino acids. CDR3 protein: CSALQDSIGYEQYF. CDR3 in DNA: TGCAGTGCCCTCCAGGATTCTATAGGCTACGAGCAGTACTTC.

The CDR3 is CASSVSTGASADTQYF. In DNA, the CDR3 is TGTGCCAGCAGCGTCTCTACGGGAGCTAGCGCAGATACGCAGTATTTT. The chain uses TRBV7-8 and TRBJ2-3, with D perhaps TRBD2 (6 bases). V was pared by 5 bases and J by 4 bases, with 19 bases between. CDR3 length: 16 amino acids. Germline V gene lookup returns CDR1 SGHVS and CDR2 FQNEAQ.

This clonotype was observed a handful of times. The rearrangement links TRBV12-3 or TRBV12-4 to TRBJ2-3; D call uncertain. The CDR3 sequence is 14 residues long. Between the trimmed V and J ends, which lost 3 bases and 2 bases, there was a span of 9 bases. CDR3 coding DNA: TGTGCCAGCAGTTTCAATGGGTACACAGATACGCAGTATTTT. Amino acid sequence: CASSFNGYTDTQYF.

This clonotype was recorded a few times. This sequence joins TRBV28 and TRBJ2-5, with D hard to call. Between the trimmed V and J ends, which lost 5 bases and 2 bases, there was a span of 15 bases. Germline CDR1 MDHEN, CDR2 SYDVKM. CDR3 length: 15 residues. The CDR3 protein is CASSLTAVRQETQYF. CDR3 bases: TGTGCCAGCAGTCTAACGGCGGTACGACAAGAGACCCAGTACTTC. Complete variable domain (other parts from reference TRBV28 and TRBJ2-5): DVKVTQSSRYLVKRTGEKVFLECVQDMDHENMFWYRQDPGLGLRLIYFSYDVKMKEKGDIPEGYSVSREKKERFSLILESASTNQTSMYLCASSLTAVRQETQYFGPGTRLLVL.

This chain links TRBV3-1 with TRBJ1-1, with D perhaps matching TRBD1 (5 bases). The CDR3 totals 12 residues. The ends were cut back, 10 bases at V and 5 bases at J, with 14 bases in the middle. The germline V gene encodes CDR1 LGHDT and CDR2 YNNKEL (reference sequence). The CDR3 protein is CATGRGSTEAFF. The CDR3 DNA reads TGTGCCACCGGAAGGGGTTCGACTGAAGCTTTCTTT.

The chain joins TRBV15 to TRBJ2-3; D is uncertain. This CDR3 contains 13 residues. V was trimmed by 0 bases and J by 5 bases, leaving 6 bases between them. Germline values: CDR1 LNHNV, CDR2 YYDKDF (reference sequence). This CDR3 is CATSREGLDTQYF. For the CDR3, the DNA is TGTGCCACCAGCAGAGAAGGGCTAGATACGCAGTATTTT. Filled out from reference TRBV15 and TRBJ2-3, the complete variable domain reads DAMVIQNPRYQVTQFGKPVTLSCSQTLNHNVMYWYQQKSSQAPKLLFHYYDKDFNNEADTPDNFQSRRPNTSFCFLDIRSPGLGDTAMYLCATSREGLDTQYFGPGTRLTVL.

This clonotype came up a few times. J is TRBJ2-7 and V is TRBV20-1; 7 nucleotides line up with TRBD2. The J segment lost 1 base and the V segment lost 0 bases, leaving 9 bases of the junction unmatched. The CDR3 extends over 16 amino acids. Germline loops: CDR1 DFQATT, CDR2 SNEGSKA (reference sequence). The DNA for the CDR3 is TGCAGTGCTAGAGATTTCGGACTAGTTATTTCCTACGAGCAGTACTTC. Its protein product is CSARDFGLVISYEQYF.